Below are 24 T cell receptor beta chains sequenced from a single sample in a study of T cell responses to AZD1222 COVID-19 vaccine. This table comes from immunoSEQ multiplex PCR, and its TCRdb copy is limited to in-frame clones, with some not included. The table has some 120,000 clones, 75% to 90% seen once; the top ten hold under 7%. The specimen comprised peripheral blood, sampled on day 0 of AZD1222 vaccination. Receptor source: an adult in good health.

CDR3 nucleotide sequence: TGTGCCAGCAGCTTAGCCCCTGAGGGCCGGGAGCCCCAGCATTTT. This codes for CASSLAPEGREPQHF. This chain links TRBV13 with TRBJ1-5; no firm D call. The CDR3 is 15 amino acids. CDR1 and CDR2 (germline): PRHDT, FYEKMQ (reference sequence). V lost 1 base, J lost 8 bases, and 15 bases lay in between.

The chain joins TRBV6-5 to TRBJ2-2; D is ambiguous. CDR1 and CDR2 (germline): MNHEY, SVGAGI. The CDR3 has 12 residues. Trimming took 5 bases from V and 2 from J, leaving 3 bases between them. The CDR3 here is CASSLNTGELFF. CDR3 nucleotides: TGTGCCAGCAGTCTCAACACCGGGGAGCTGTTTTTT.

This clone was recorded once. The rearrangement links TRBV30 to TRBJ1-1; no reliable D call. Germline CDR1 and CDR2: GTSNPN and SVGIG (reference sequence). The CDR3 length is 12 residues. V lost 2 bases to trimming and J lost 6 bases, with 10 bases between them. The CDR3 DNA reads TGTGCCTGGAGTAATGTGGGTCCTGAAGCTTTCTTT. Protein product: CAWSNVGPEAFF.

J is TRBJ2-2 and V is TRBV7-8, with D possibly TRBD2 on 6 matching bases. Trimming took 1 base from V and 3 from J, leaving 12 bases between them. Germline CDR1 and CDR2: SGHVS and FQNEAQ. The CDR3 is 16 amino acids. CDR3 region: CASSLDDRGYTGELFF. The CDR3 nucleotides are TGTGCCAGCAGCTTAGACGATCGGGGGTACACCGGGGAGCTGTTTTTT.

The chain carries TRBV7-2 and TRBJ1-3; D is perhaps TRBD1 (5 bases). Per the germline V gene, CDR1 is SGHTA and CDR2 is FQGNSA. V was trimmed by 1 base and J by 0 bases, leaving 7 bases between them. The CDR3 totals 15 residues. The CDR3 coding sequence is TGTGCCAGCAGCTTAGGGGGCGGCTCTGGAAACACCATATATTTT. Translated, it gives CASSLGGGSGNTIYF.

The chain links TRBV15 to TRBJ1-5; 7 bases are shared with TRBD1. The V gene's germline CDR1 is LNHNV and CDR2 YYDKDF (reference sequence). J gave up 0 bases and V 4 bases, and 6 bases lay outside the gene matches. This CDR3 comprises 16 residues. The CDR3 DNA is TGTGCCACCAGCATGGACAGGAGATATAGCAATCAGCCCCAGCATTTT. It codes for CATSMDRRYSNQPQHF.

This clone was counted a single time. The V and J genes are TRBV14 and TRBJ2-2; 10 nucleotides align to TRBD2. V shed 2 bases, J shed 3 bases, and the junction held 12 bases outside the gene matches. Germline CDR1 and CDR2: SGHDN and FVKESK. The CDR3 is 19 residues long. The CDR3 coding sequence is TGTGCCAGCAGCCAACGCGTGGGCGCTAGCGGGAGTTACACCGGGGAGCTGTTTTTT. It codes for CASSQRVGASGSYTGELFF. Full variable domain (outside the CDR3, taken from reference TRBV14 and TRBJ2-2): EAGVTQFPSHSVIEKGQTVTLRCDPISGHDNLYWYRRVMGKEIKFLLHFVKESKQDESGMPNNRFLAERTGGTYSTLKVQPAELEDSGVYFCASSQRVGASGSYTGELFFGEGSRLTVL.

This chain links TRBV5-1 with TRBJ2-6; a possible D gene is TRBD1 (6 bases). V shed 0 bases and J shed 0 bases, with 16 bases lying between them. Germline loops: CDR1 SGHRS, CDR2 YFSETQ. CDR3 length equals 19 residues. The CDR3 DNA is TGCGCCAGCAGCTTGGGGTCTGGGACAAGGTTCTCTGGGGCCAACGTCCTGACTTTC. Amino acids: CASSLGSGTRFSGANVLTF.

The CDR3, as DNA: TGTGCCAGCAGGCTGGGACTGATGAATTCCTATGGCTACACCTTC. Amino acid sequence: CASRLGLMNSYGYTF. This chain uses TRBV7-2 with TRBJ1-2; D is possibly TRBD1 (5 bases). Trimming left V 6 bases short and J 4 bases short, with 18 bases between. The CDR3 runs 15 residues. Germline V CDR1 and CDR2: SGHTA, FQGNSA.

This rearrangement joins TRBV3-1 (or the pseudogene TRBV3-2) to TRBJ1-5; D remains unclear. The CDR3 is 15 amino acids. V dropped 0 bases and J dropped 5 bases, with 11 bases sitting between them. The germline V gene encodes CDR1 LGHDT and CDR2 YNNKEL (reference sequence). The CDR3 protein is CASSQDGGRHQPQHF. In DNA form, the CDR3 reads TGTGCCAGCAGCCAAGATGGCGGGAGGCATCAGCCCCAGCATTTT.

The chain uses TRBV5-5 and TRBJ1-4, with 8 nucleotides matching TRBD1. CDR3 length: 15 amino acids. Germline CDR1 and CDR2: SGHKS and YYEKEE (reference sequence). After removal of 4 bases from V and 2 bases from J, the junction contained 4 bases not matched to a gene. The CDR3 loop reads CASSPAGGTNEKLFF. CDR3 coding DNA: TGTGCCAGCAGCCCAGCAGGGGGCACTAATGAAAAACTGTTTTTT.

This clone occurred once. The germline gene is not matched at one end of the junction; a read error may be the cause. The chain links TRBV6-5 to TRBJ1-1, with no clear D. In germline, CDR1 is MNHEY, CDR2 SVGAGI. This CDR3 region has 13 residues. The CDR3 DNA reads TGTGCCAGCATTAATACGGTGAACACTCAAGCTTTCTTT. Translation gives CASINTVNTQAFF.

The gene calls are TRBV5-1 and TRBJ2-3, with D hard to call. Between the trimmed V and J ends, which lost 4 bases and 2 bases, there was a span of 5 bases. This CDR3 is 12 amino acids long. Per the germline V gene, CDR1 is SGHRS and CDR2 is YFSETQ. This chain's CDR3 is CASSPHTDTQYF. The CDR3 coding sequence is TGCGCCAGCAGCCCTCACACAGATACGCAGTATTTT.

This rearrangement joins TRBV2 to TRBJ2-7; 10 positions agree with TRBD2. This CDR3 spans 15 amino acids. Germline V gene lookup returns CDR1 SNHLY and CDR2 FYNNEI. Unmatched junction bases numbered 5, after V lost 6 bases and J lost 0 bases. The CDR3 DNA reads TGTGCCAGCAGGGCCGGACTAGCGGCCTCCTACGAGCAGTACTTC. It yields the protein CASRAGLAASYEQYF.

V gene TRBV7-9 combines with J gene TRBJ2-3, with a possible D match to TRBD1 (6 bases). This CDR3 contains 14 residues. CDR1 SEHNR and CDR2 FQNEAQ come from the germline V gene (reference sequence). Trimming took 4 bases from V and 4 from J, leaving 12 bases between them. Here the CDR3 reads CASSSQGSADTQYF. The CDR3 coding sequence is TGTGCCAGCAGCTCCCAGGGGAGCGCAGATACGCAGTATTTT.

This clone has only one observation. The gene calls are TRBV6-5 and TRBJ1-5; D remains unclear. The CDR3 length is 13 residues. Trimming took 8 bases from V and 0 from J, leaving 8 bases between them. CDR1 is MNHEY, CDR2 SVGAGI, per germline. CDR3 sequence reads: CASGLTSNQPQHF. Written as DNA, the CDR3 is TGTGCCAGCGGGCTGACTAGCAATCAGCCCCAGCATTTT.

This rearrangement joins TRBV28 to TRBJ1-5, with 10 bases fitting TRBD1. The germline CDR1 and CDR2 sequences are MDHEN and SYDVKM. The CDR3 has 17 residues. J gave up 2 bases and V 4 bases, and 8 bases lay outside the gene matches. The CDR3 DNA reads TGTGCCAGCAGTTCACCGGGACAGGGGATTGGCAATCAGCCCCAGCATTTT. The encoded protein is CASSSPGQGIGNQPQHF.

The rearrangement uses TRBV7-6 and TRBJ2-2; 8 nucleotides align to TRBD2. The V segment lost 3 bases and the J segment 0 bases; nucleotides outside the gene matches: 3. The CDR3 loop spans 16 amino acids. CDR1 and CDR2 (germline): SGHVS, FNYEAQ. Here the CDR3 reads CASSLVAGSNTGELFF. CDR3 coding DNA: TGTGCCAGCAGCTTGGTAGCGGGGTCGAACACCGGGGAGCTGTTTTTT.

J is TRBJ1-1 and V is TRBV7-2, with 7 bases identical to TRBD1. The CDR3 length is 14 residues. The ends lost 5 bases at V and 1 base at J; junction bases unmatched: 4. Germline loops: CDR1 SGHTA, CDR2 FQGNSA. The CDR3, as DNA: TGTGCCAGCAGCGTGGACAGGTCGAACACTGAAGCTTTCTTT. Translation: CASSVDRSNTEAFF.

This rearrangement joins TRBV7-9 to TRBJ2-7; D remains ambiguous. V lost 5 bases and J 6 bases, leaving 11 bases between the germline ends. This CDR3 has 12 residues. CDR1 is SEHNR and CDR2 is FQNEAQ in the germline V gene (reference sequence). This chain's CDR3 is CASSPSGIEQYF. For the CDR3, the DNA is TGTGCCAGCAGCCCTTCGGGCATCGAGCAGTACTTC. The full variable domain, in which reference TRBV7-9 and TRBJ2-7 provide the parts outside the CDR3, is DTGVSQNPRHKITKRGQNVTFRCDPISEHNRLYWYRQTLGQGPEFLTYFQNEAQLEKSRLLSDRFSAERPKGSFSTLEIQRTEQGDSAMYLCASSPSGIEQYFGPGTRLTVT.

This clone came up a few times. The gene calls are TRBV5-4 and TRBJ2-7; 7 bases are shared with TRBD1. Germline CDR1 reads SGHNT; CDR2 reads YYREEE (reference sequence). The CDR3 has 13 amino acids. With V trimmed by 4 bases and J by 3 bases, 4 bases remained unmatched. This chain's CDR3 is CASSARQGYEQYF. The DNA of the CDR3 is TGTGCCAGCAGCGCAAGACAGGGCTACGAGCAGTACTTC.

The chain uses TRBV10-3 and TRBJ2-7; TRBD2 matches 10 bases. V gave up 2 bases and J gave up 1 base; unmatched junction bases: 5. The germline V gene has CDR1 ENHRY and CDR2 SYGVKD. The CDR3 totals 16 residues. The CDR3 DNA follows: TGTGCCATCAGTGAGGGGCTAGCGGGAGTTTCCTACGAGCAGTACTTC. Protein product: CAISEGLAGVSYEQYF.

V usage is TRBV10-1 and J usage is TRBJ1-6, with TRBD1 as a possible D gene (6 bases). Looked up from germline, CDR1 is WNHNN and CDR2 is SYGVQD (reference sequence). With 0 bases removed from V and 7 bases from J, the gap between germline ends came to 16 bases. This CDR3 spans 17 amino acids. The CDR3 sequence is CASSESRGPESNSPLHF. In DNA, the CDR3 is TGCGCCAGCAGTGAGTCCAGGGGACCCGAATCCAATTCACCCCTCCACTTT.

The rearrangement joins TRBV12-5 to TRBJ1-2; tentative D call: TRBD1 (5 bases). The CDR3 has 15 amino acids. With 6 bases removed from V and 0 bases from J, the gap between germline ends came to 14 bases. Germline CDR1 reads LGHNT; CDR2 reads FRNRAP. The chain's CDR3 is CASGSGTPANYGYTF. The CDR3 nucleotides are TGTGCTAGTGGCTCTGGGACGCCGGCTAACTATGGCTACACCTTC.